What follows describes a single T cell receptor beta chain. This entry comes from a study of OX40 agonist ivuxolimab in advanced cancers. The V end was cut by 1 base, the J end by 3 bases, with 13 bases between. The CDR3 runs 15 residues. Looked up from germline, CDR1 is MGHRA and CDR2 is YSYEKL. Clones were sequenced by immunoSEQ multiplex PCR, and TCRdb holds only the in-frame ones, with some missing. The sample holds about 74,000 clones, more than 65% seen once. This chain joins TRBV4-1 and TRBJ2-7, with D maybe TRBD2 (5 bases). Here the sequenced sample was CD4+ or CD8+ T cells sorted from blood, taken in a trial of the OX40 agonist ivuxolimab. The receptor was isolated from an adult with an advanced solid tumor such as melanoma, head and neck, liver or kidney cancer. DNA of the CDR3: TGCGCCAGCAGCCAAGTGGCTAGAGGAGGCTACGAGCAGTACTTC. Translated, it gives CASSQVARGGYEQYF.